This entry is about one TCR beta chain. Its antigen is not yet known. Base qualities were left out, and no much larger clone turns up one base away. The library was built by means of 5' RACE. A second PCR of about 6 to 12 cycles was run with a J-beta primer mix and a sample-barcoded 5' primer. A template-switch 5' adaptor carrying 12 random nucleotides introduced a unique molecular identifier onto each TCR beta cDNA molecule. Each sample yielded at least 2.5 million CDR3-containing paired-end reads. First-strand cDNA synthesis was performed from all RNA using the Mint cDNA synthesis kit, with priming by a TRBC-specific oligonucleotide. After uracil-DNA glycosylase treatment, a first 18-cycle PCR used universal primers M1SS and BC2_uni_R on all cDNA. In the paper's pipeline: Normalization of each sample was performed by random selection of 1 million high-quality reads, each carrying a distinct molecular identifier. Instead of being binned into consensus sequences, reads that shared molecular identifiers were thrown out. MiTCR, set to a Q25 quality threshold and the strictest error-elimination algorithm, was used for CDR3 identification, clonotype clustering and error correction. A nonparametric unseen species model using Euler transformation provided a lower-bound estimate of total TCR beta diversity. Using fastp at Q25 and MiXCR, TCRdb reprocessed the public reads and kept productive beta chains. Each CDR3 protein appears once, grouped with its most common genes and DNA. V and J calls and clone size were set by TCRdb, not the authors. The sample table holds around 1,900,000 distinct CDR3 sequences, of which roughly two fifths were seen once. The ten largest clones represent 23% of the sample.

The data were taken from a study of blood T cells in healthy people across ages (dated by TCRdb to between 2015 and 2017). With regard to the full study: In model experiments, roughly one uniquely barcoded TCR beta cDNA molecule per two T cells was captured by template switching. The study measured age-related changes in TCR beta repertoire diversity using deep sequencing normalized with unique cDNA molecular identifiers. The donors were divided into four age groups: young (average around 16 years), middle-aged (approximately 41), aged (under 70) and long-lived (more than 75). Donors of different ages were randomly distributed across sequencing lanes to avoid experimental bias. The study analyzed two additional independent replicas of 1 million unique cDNA reads from the same blood draw for two donors, one aged 18 to 30 and one aged 80 or older.

The paper as a whole reports these results and caveats: Since profiling was done on bulk unsorted PBMCs, naive and antigen-experienced compartments could not be conclusively compared. Compared with the aged group, the long-lived group had more naive CD4+ T cells, fewer expanded clones and increased TCR diversity, a pattern suggesting age selection. Observed TCR beta diversity correlated strongly with the percentage of naive T cells measured by flow cytometry. Observed TCR beta diversity per million T cells fell roughly linearly with age, and a significant reduction was already apparent by age around 40. Estimates of total diversity from one million sequenced T cells were regarded as lower bounds and underestimates. Donor CMV infection status was unknown, potentially confounding age-related changes in expanded clonotypes.

The 40 or so donors, aged about 6 to 100 years, were systemically healthy Caucasian individuals from Russia. Around 9.9 milliliters of peripheral blood were collected from each donor into EDTA-treated Vacutainer tubes. PBMCs were isolated by Ficoll-Paque density-gradient centrifugation, with at least 7 million obtained per sample. Trizol reagent was used to extract total RNA from PBMCs, with at least 6 micrograms per sample. For every donor, flow cytometry on a PBMC aliquot measured the percentage of naive CD45RAhigh/CD27high T cells. V sheds 0 bases and J sheds 6 bases, leaving 9 bases between their ends. Its CDR3 holds 14 amino acids, cysteine through phenylalanine. The sequence is cut down to CDR3 DNA, 42 bases in frame from base 1. According to the germline V gene, CDR1 reads SGHTA and CDR2 reads FQGNSA.

This TCR came from a human donor in good health. The chain is encoded by TRBV7-2 joined to TRBJ1-5; the D gene cannot be resolved reliably. The sample was blood. The CDR3 region reads CASSLASGPQPQHF. The DNA sequence is given as TGTGCCAGCAGCTTAGCTTCGGGCCCTCAGCCCCAGCATTTT.